The rows below give T cell receptor beta chains drawn from one sample of a study of blood T cells in healthy people across ages. TCRdb re-called the 5' RACE reads through MiXCR, storing one row per CDR3 protein. The sample lists 550,000 to 600,000 distinct CDR3 sequences; about 26% were seen once. Sequencing used blood. Every receptor here comes from a woman in her 70s in good health. CDR3s include the opening cysteine and the closing phenylalanine or tryptophan. D genes are given only for firm matches. Only some rows state a clone size, as once, few, many or a class for expanded clones.

cdr3_aa	cdr3_nt	clone_size	v_call	j_call	d_call
CASSPDTSRGHTF	TGTGCCAGCTCACCCGACACGTCTCGAGGCCACACCTTC	.	TRBV18	TRBJ1-2	.
CASSEGLRTSGDEQFF	TGTGCCAGCAGTGAAGGCCTGAGGACTAGCGGGGATGAGCAGTTCTTC	few	TRBV6-1	TRBJ2-1	TRBD2
CASSSGRKETQYF	TGTGCCAGCAGTTCAGGGAGGAAGGAGACCCAGTACTTC	few	TRBV2	TRBJ2-5	.
CASSLTYGGGTEAFF	TGTGCCAGCAGCTTAACCTACGGCGGAGGCACTGAAGCTTTCTTT	.	TRBV7-2	TRBJ1-1	.
CSAPLSGGDGVRETQYF	TGCAGTGCCCCTCTCTCGGGGGGAGATGGGGTTCGTGAGACCCAGTACTTC	few	TRBV20-1	TRBJ2-5	TRBD2
CASTWGWVDSEAFF	TGTGCCAGCACCTGGGGTTGGGTTGACAGTGAAGCTTTCTTT	few	TRBV7-9	TRBJ1-1	.
CASSFSLRESELFF	TGTGCCAGCAGCTTTAGCCTACGGGAAAGCGAACTGTTTTTT	many	TRBV7-6	TRBJ1-4	.
CASSWGFAGGADSPLHF	TGTGCCAGCAGCTGGGGGTTCGCCGGGGGGGCGGATTCACCCCTCCACTTT	few	TRBV5-6	TRBJ1-6	.
CASSIGPPSGEETQYF	TGTGCCAGTAGTATAGGGCCACCTAGCGGGGAAGAGACCCAGTACTTC	few	TRBV19	TRBJ2-5	TRBD2
CASSLEGGGVHEQFF	TGTGCCAGCAGTCTCGAAGGCGGGGGGGTTCATGAGCAGTTCTTC	.	TRBV6-2/TRBV6-3	TRBJ2-1	TRBD2
CASSLAPTGIHEQYF	TGTGCCAGCAGCTTAGCGCCAACAGGGATCCACGAGCAGTACTTC	few	TRBV7-2	TRBJ2-7	.
CSVEVVPRYNEQFF	TGCAGCGTTGAAGTAGTCCCCCGTTACAATGAGCAGTTCTTC	.	TRBV29-1	TRBJ2-1	.
CASSLVGTGARKTQYF	TGTGCCAGCAGTTTAGTCGGGACGGGTGCCAGAAAGACCCAGTACTTC	.	TRBV28	TRBJ2-5	.
CASSSEGTYGYTF	TGCGCCAGCAGCTCAGAGGGGACCTATGGCTACACCTTC	.	TRBV5-1	TRBJ1-2	.
CAISTGEINGYTF	TGTGCCATCAGTACAGGGGAGATAAATGGCTACACCTTC	.	TRBV10-3	TRBJ1-2	TRBD1
CASSLAPGHEQFF	TGTGCCAGCAGCCTGGCGCCAGGGCATGAGCAGTTCTTC	.	TRBV7-2	TRBJ2-1	.
CASSLAGTVTYEQYF	TGTGCCAGCAGCTTGGCCGGGACGGTAACCTACGAGCAGTACTTC	few	TRBV5-8	TRBJ2-7	.
CASSPTRDRYREQYF	TGTGCCAGCAGCCCAACCCGGGACAGGTACCGCGAGCAGTACTTC	.	TRBV5-5	TRBJ2-7	TRBD1
CAWSVRGLYNEQFF	TGTGCCTGGAGTGTACGGGGACTTTACAATGAGCAGTTCTTC	.	TRBV30	TRBJ2-1	.
CASSRQGNYGYTF	TGTGCCAGCAGCCGACAGGGGAACTATGGCTACACCTTC	many	TRBV12-3/TRBV12-4	TRBJ1-2	TRBD1
CASSAETIILEAFF	TGTGCCAGCAGTGCTGAGACCATTATTCTTGAAGCTTTCTTT	.	TRBV2	TRBJ1-1	.
CASSLSRGIYEQYF	TGTGCCAGCAGTTTATCGCGGGGGATCTACGAGCAGTACTTC	.	TRBV12-3/TRBV12-4	TRBJ2-7	TRBD2
CASSNRDSHTEQFF	TGCGCCAGCAGCAACCGGGACTCTCACACGGAGCAGTTCTTC	.	TRBV5-1	TRBJ2-1	.
CSASLRGGTETQYF	TGCAGTGCTAGCCTCCGGGGGGGGACAGAGACCCAGTACTTC	.	TRBV20-1	TRBJ2-5	TRBD2
CASSLNAGGLTGELFF	TGTGCCAGCAGCTTAAACGCGGGGGGGCTAACCGGGGAGCTGTTTTTT	.	TRBV7-2	TRBJ2-2	TRBD2
CASSANSGTGGYEQYF	TGCGCCAGCAGCGCGAATTCCGGGACAGGGGGCTACGAGCAGTACTTC	.	TRBV5-1	TRBJ2-7	TRBD1
CATSEAAGYQPQHF	TGTGCCACCAGTGAGGCCGCAGGTTATCAGCCCCAGCATTTT	few	TRBV24-1	TRBJ1-5	.
CASSFRQLAKNIQYF	TGTGCCAGCAGTTTTCGACAGTTAGCCAAAAACATTCAGTACTTC	few	TRBV21-1	TRBJ2-4	.
CAGSPALPGANVLTF	TGTGCCGGCAGCCCCGCTCTTCCCGGGGCCAACGTCCTGACTTTC	.	TRBV12-3/TRBV12-4	TRBJ2-6	.
CASRTGTSGSYEQYF	TGTGCCAGCAGAACCGGGACTAGCGGTTCCTACGAGCAGTACTTC	few	TRBV2	TRBJ2-7	TRBD2
CASSYSRQVRSKETQYF	TGTGCCAGCAGTTACTCAAGACAGGTCCGCTCCAAAGAGACCCAGTACTTC	.	TRBV6-5	TRBJ2-5	.
CASYIGQGGYGYTF	TGTGCCAGCTACATTGGCCAGGGAGGCTATGGCTACACCTTC	.	TRBV18	TRBJ1-2	.
CASSSPGGNQPQHF	TGTGCCAGCAGTTCACCGGGTGGCAATCAGCCCCAGCATTTT	.	TRBV27	TRBJ1-5	.
CASSEELPGGAGANVLTF	TGTGCCAGCAGTGAAGAATTACCTGGGGGCGCTGGGGCCAACGTCCTGACTTTC	few	TRBV6-1	TRBJ2-6	.
CASSFKRGGRYNEQFF	TGTGCCAGCAGCTTCAAGCGGGGGGGCAGGTACAATGAGCAGTTCTTC	few	TRBV7-2	TRBJ2-1	TRBD2
CASSIRRGGTDTQYF	TGTGCCAGTAGTATTCGGCGGGGCGGGACAGATACGCAGTATTTT	.	TRBV19	TRBJ2-3	.
CSVGGAPGDTQYF	TGCAGCGTTGGGGGGGCGCCGGGAGATACGCAGTATTTT	many	TRBV29-1	TRBJ2-3	.
CSARDGEGTEKLFF	TGCAGTGCTAGAGATGGCGAAGGGACTGAAAAACTGTTTTTT	few	TRBV20-1	TRBJ1-4	.
CAISTGEGYGYTF	TGTGCCATCAGTACAGGGGAGGGTTATGGCTACACCTTC	.	TRBV10-3	TRBJ1-2	TRBD1
CASTSEGNHNEQFF	TGCGCCAGCACCTCGGAGGGGAACCACAATGAGCAGTTCTTC	.	TRBV5-1	TRBJ2-1	.
CASSPEWIRETQYF	TGTGCCAGCAGCCCTGAATGGATTCGTGAGACCCAGTACTTC	few	TRBV7-8	TRBJ2-5	.
CASSLAGTGYNHEQFF	TGCGCCAGCAGCTTGGCCGGGACAGGGTATAATCATGAGCAGTTCTTC	.	TRBV5-1	TRBJ2-1	TRBD1
CASSKATAHQETQYF	TGTGCCAGCAGCAAGGCGACAGCTCACCAAGAGACCCAGTACTTC	.	TRBV2	TRBJ2-5	.
CASSPRGELFF	TGTGCCAGCAGCCCTAGGGGGGAGCTGTTTTTT	.	TRBV11-2	TRBJ2-2	.
CASSPPGDRVSSYEQYF	TGCGCCAGCAGCCCCCCGGGCGACAGGGTGAGCTCCTACGAGCAGTACTTC	.	TRBV4-1	TRBJ2-7	TRBD1
CSARDRRTAQETQYF	TGCAGTGCTAGAGATCGGCGAACCGCCCAAGAGACCCAGTACTTC	few	TRBV20-1	TRBJ2-5	.
CASSKTGSSYEQYF	TGTGCCAGCAGCAAGACAGGAAGCTCCTACGAGCAGTACTTC	few	TRBV7-6	TRBJ2-7	.
CSASQGGRGTTNEKLFF	TGCAGTGCTTCCCAGGGGGGGCGGGGAACAACTAATGAAAAACTGTTTTTT	.	TRBV20-1	TRBJ1-4	TRBD1
CATSVSDTQYF	TGTGCCACCAGTGTAAGTGATACGCAGTATTTT	.	TRBV24-1	TRBJ2-3	.